The 13 T cell receptor beta chains below all came from one sample that was sequenced in a study of blood T cells in healthy people across ages. Through a sample-barcoded 5' primer and a J-beta primer mix, a second PCR was run for about 7 to 12 cycles. TCRdb reprocessed the 5' RACE reads via MiXCR and lists one record per CDR3 protein. The profile shows over 1.5 million distinct CDR3 sequences, about 50% of them singletons. Input material: blood. All receptors come from a woman in her thirties or forties in good health.

This clonotype was recorded only once. The V gene is TRBV20-1, the J gene TRBJ2-2; 7 bases are a match to TRBD1. V lost 1 base to trimming and J lost 0 bases; unmatched junction nucleotides: 2. Germline V gene lookup returns CDR1 DFQATT and CDR2 SNEGSKA (reference sequence). The CDR3 has 15 amino acids. The CDR3 DNA is TGCAGTGCTAGAGCCGGGACAGCGAACACCGGGGAGCTGTTTTTT. Its translation: CSARAGTANTGELFF.

This clonotype came up a few times. V and J are TRBV27 and TRBJ2-1; TRBD2 agrees at 9 bases. The trim removed 2 bases at V and 7 bases at J, leaving 6 bases unmatched. The CDR3 length is 15 residues. In germline, CDR1 is MNHEY, CDR2 SMNVEV (reference sequence). The CDR3 protein is CASSLIRGGGNEQFF. CDR3 DNA sequence: TGTGCCAGCAGTTTAATCCGCGGGGGGGGGAATGAGCAGTTCTTC.

This chain connects TRBV7-2 to TRBJ2-5, with 12 bases that match TRBD2. Losses at the gene ends were 4 bases for V and 4 bases for J; bases not matched to a gene: 7. The CDR3 runs 16 residues. Germline V lookup: CDR1 SGHTA, CDR2 FQGNSA. The CDR3 spells CASSSRLAGVIETQYF. The CDR3, as DNA: TGTGCCAGCAGCTCAAGACTAGCGGGGGTAATAGAGACCCAGTACTTC.

This clonotype was detected only a few times. V is TRBV5-5 and J is TRBJ2-5, with D perhaps TRBD1 or TRBD2 (5 bases each). Deletions cut 4 bases from V and 2 bases from J, with 18 bases between. The CDR3 is 16 amino acids. CDR1 SGHKS and CDR2 YYEKEE come from the germline V gene (reference sequence). The CDR3 loop reads CASSVSTGTVQETQYF. CDR3 coding DNA: TGTGCCAGCAGCGTATCGACGGGGACGGTACAAGAGACCCAGTACTTC. The entire variable domain, with the rest obtained from reference TRBV5-5 and TRBJ2-5, is as follows: DAGVTQSPTHLIKTRGQQVTLRCSPISGHKSVSWYQQVLGQGPQFIFQYYEKEERGRGNFPDRFSARQFPNYSSELNVNALLLGDSALYLCASSVSTGTVQETQYFGPGTRLLVL.

This chain links TRBV20-1 with TRBJ2-7; 10 positions agree with TRBD2. The germline V gene encodes CDR1 DFQATT and CDR2 SNEGSKA (reference sequence). After removal of 1 base from V and 7 bases from J, the junction contained 10 bases not matched to a gene. The CDR3 has 15 amino acids. The CDR3 nucleotides are TGCAGTGCTAGAGCACTAGCGGGGTTCTACAATGAGCAGTACTTC. Translating gives CSARALAGFYNEQYF.

V usage is TRBV3-1 and J usage is TRBJ1-1; possible D gene TRBD1, 5 bases. The CDR3 spans 15 residues. CDR1 is LGHDT, CDR2 YNNKEL, per germline (reference sequence). Trimming pared 5 bases from V and 0 bases from J, leaving 13 bases between. CDR3 sequence reads: CASSKRGSVNTEAFF. Written as DNA, the CDR3 is TGTGCCAGCAGCAAACGGGGGTCCGTGAACACTGAAGCTTTCTTT.

The CDR3 nucleotides are TGTGCCAGCAGCGACGGATGGAGCTCCTACGAGCAGTACTTC. The encoded protein is CASSDGWSSYEQYF. The gene calls are TRBV7-2 and TRBJ2-7; no clear D gene. V was cut by 5 bases and J by 0 bases, with 11 bases left in between. The germline CDR1 and CDR2 sequences are SGHTA and FQGNSA. The CDR3 spans 14 residues.

The rearrangement joins TRBV7-9 to TRBJ2-1, with unresolved D. This CDR3 has 16 residues. Germline-derived CDR1 and CDR2 are SEHNR and FQNEAQ (reference sequence). The V end lost 4 bases, the J end lost 5 bases, and 18 bases lay between the germline ends. DNA for the CDR3: TGTGCCAGCAGCTCCACACTTAGGGCAGTCCACAATGAGCAGTTCTTC. Its translation is CASSSTLRAVHNEQFF.

V is TRBV20-1 and J is TRBJ2-3; unclear D gene. Trimming cost V 3 bases and J 0 bases, with 13 bases left between them. The CDR3 consists of 15 residues. The V gene's germline CDR1 is DFQATT and CDR2 SNEGSKA (reference sequence). CDR3 loop: CSASEMDGSTDTQYF. In DNA, the CDR3 is TGCAGTGCTAGTGAAATGGATGGGAGCACAGATACGCAGTATTTT.

This clonotype was detected only a few times. The chain joins TRBV2 to TRBJ2-1; 9 bases agree with TRBD2. V shed 4 bases, J shed 2 bases, and the junction held 3 bases outside the gene matches. Per the germline V gene, CDR1 is SNHLY and CDR2 is FYNNEI. The CDR3 loop spans 15 amino acids. The CDR3 spells CASSVPSGAYNEQFF. The CDR3 nucleotides are TGTGCCAGCAGTGTTCCTAGCGGGGCCTACAATGAGCAGTTCTTC.

The chain employs TRBV15 and TRBJ2-4; 10 nucleotides line up with TRBD1. Germline V gene data show CDR1 as LNHNV and CDR2 as YYDKDF (reference sequence). The CDR3 consists of 14 residues. Trimming cost V 6 bases and J 2 bases; bases outside gene matches: 1. The CDR3 spells CATRTGGSKNIQYF. Written as DNA, the CDR3 is TGTGCCACCAGGACAGGGGGCTCCAAAAACATTCAGTACTTC.

The gene calls are TRBV5-1 and TRBJ2-5; TRBD2 agrees at 14 bases. The J segment lost 0 bases and the V segment lost 4 bases, leaving 8 bases of the junction unmatched. CDR3 length: 18 residues. CDR1 and CDR2 (germline): SGHRS, YFSETQ. The CDR3 bases are TGCGCCAGCAGCCCCGGACTAGCGGGGGGCTTGTACCAAGAGACCCAGTACTTC. Amino acid sequence: CASSPGLAGGLYQETQYF.

This clonotype was seen more than once but under ten times. This chain uses TRBV4-2 with TRBJ2-5; D assignment may be TRBD1 or TRBD2 (5 bases each). Trimming took off 0 bases at V and 1 base at J, with 15 bases between the two ends. Germline CDR1 is LGHNA and CDR2 is YNFKEQ. This CDR3 region has 17 residues. The CDR3 region has the DNA TGTGCCAGCAGCCAAGATTTCAGGGACGGCCTCCAAGAGACCCAGTACTTC. It yields the protein CASSQDFRDGLQETQYF.